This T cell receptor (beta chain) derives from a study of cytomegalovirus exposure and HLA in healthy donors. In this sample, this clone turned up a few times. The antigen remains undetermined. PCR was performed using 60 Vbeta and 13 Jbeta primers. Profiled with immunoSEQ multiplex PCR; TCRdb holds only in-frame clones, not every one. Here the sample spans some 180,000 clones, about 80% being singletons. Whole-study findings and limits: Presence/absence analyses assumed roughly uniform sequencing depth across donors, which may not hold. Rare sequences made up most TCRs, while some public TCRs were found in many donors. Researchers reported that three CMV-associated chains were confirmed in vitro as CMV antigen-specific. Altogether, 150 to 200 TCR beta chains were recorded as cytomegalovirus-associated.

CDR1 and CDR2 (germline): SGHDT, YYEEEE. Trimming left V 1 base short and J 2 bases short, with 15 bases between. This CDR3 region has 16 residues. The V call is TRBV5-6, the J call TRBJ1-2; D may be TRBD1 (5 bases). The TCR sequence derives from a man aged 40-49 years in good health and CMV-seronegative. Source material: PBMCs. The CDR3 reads CASSLPPGKRNYGYTF. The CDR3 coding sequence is TGTGCCAGCAGCTTGCCGCCAGGGAAGAGGAACTATGGCTACACCTTC.